The present T cell receptor (beta chain) was sequenced within a study of blood T cell repertoires in COVID-19. In the study overall: Italy, Spain and the United States were the sources of the convalescent and acute COVID-19 samples.

Original analysis: Using reference gene primer amplification, nucleated cell counts were estimated. TCRdb's table, derived via immunoSEQ multiplex PCR, lists solely in-frame clones and lacks some. V and J calls and clone size come straight from that table; D and trimming were deduced from the DNA. This table has tens of thousands of clones, roughly 88% appearing once. The CDR3 totals 11 residues. V was pared by 5 bases and J by 8 bases, with 9 bases between. This TCR was recovered from a man aged 45-65 years with active COVID-19. Sequencing was done on a sample of peripheral blood. The rearrangement uses TRBV12-3 or TRBV12-4 and TRBJ1-1; D is perhaps TRBD1 (5 bases). The CDR3 nucleotides read TGTGCCAGCAGTAGGGGTCTCGAAGCTTTCTTT. It yields the protein CASSRGLEAFF.